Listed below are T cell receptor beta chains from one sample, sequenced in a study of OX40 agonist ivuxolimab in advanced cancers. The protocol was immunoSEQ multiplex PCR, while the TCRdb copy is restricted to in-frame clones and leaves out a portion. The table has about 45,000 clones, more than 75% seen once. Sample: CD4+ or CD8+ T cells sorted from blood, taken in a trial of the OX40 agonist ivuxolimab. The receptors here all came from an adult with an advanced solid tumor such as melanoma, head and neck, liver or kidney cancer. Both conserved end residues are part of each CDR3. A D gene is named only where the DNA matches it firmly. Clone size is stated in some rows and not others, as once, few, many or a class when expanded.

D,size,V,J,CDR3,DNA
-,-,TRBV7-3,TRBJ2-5,CASSTDPTGTQYF,TGTGCCAGCAGCACTGACCCGACGGGGACCCAGTACTTC
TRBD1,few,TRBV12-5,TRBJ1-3,CASGKGDSSLNTIYF,TGTGCTAGTGGAAAAGGGGACAGTTCCTTAAACACCATATATTTT
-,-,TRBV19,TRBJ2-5,CASSIVQSETQYF,TGTGCCAGTAGTATTGTGCAATCGGAGACCCAGTACTTC
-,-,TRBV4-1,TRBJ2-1,CASSQDQGFDEQFF,TGCGCCAGCAGCCAAGATCAAGGGTTCGATGAGCAGTTCTTC
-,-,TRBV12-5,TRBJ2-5,CASGPIGVGTQYF,TGTGCTAGTGGCCCAATCGGGGTTGGGACCCAGTACTTC
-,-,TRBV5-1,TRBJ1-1,CASSLSTGYTEAFF,TGCGCCAGCAGCTTGAGTACAGGGTACACTGAAGCTTTCTTT
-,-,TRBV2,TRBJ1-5,CASSDNTPNQPQHF,TGTGCCAGCAGTGATAACACCCCTAATCAGCCCCAGCATTTT
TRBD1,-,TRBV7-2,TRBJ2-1,CASSLGSGQGVVEQFF,TGTGCCAGCAGCTTAGGATCGGGACAGGGGGTCGTTGAGCAGTTCTTC
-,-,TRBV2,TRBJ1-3,CASSEHREANTIYF,TGTGCCAGCAGTGAACACAGGGAAGCCAACACCATATATTTT
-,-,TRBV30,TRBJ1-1,CAWRKTPIRGGTEAFF,TGTGCCTGGAGGAAAACACCAATTCGGGGGGGCACTGAAGCTTTCTTT
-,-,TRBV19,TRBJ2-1,CASSYPRDFYEQFF,TGTGCCAGTAGTTACCCTCGGGACTTCTATGAGCAGTTCTTC
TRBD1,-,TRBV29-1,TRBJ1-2,CSVRPGQGASGYTF,TGCAGCGTTCGGCCAGGACAGGGGGCTTCTGGCTACACCTTC
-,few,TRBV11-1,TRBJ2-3,CASSLQGSETDTQYF,TGTGCCAGCAGCCTCCAGGGGAGTGAAACAGATACGCAGTATTTT
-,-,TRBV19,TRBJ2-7,CASSISNEQYF,TGTGCCAGTAGTATCTCGAACGAGCAGTACTTC
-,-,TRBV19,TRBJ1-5,CASSILRGTDQPQHF,TGTGCCAGTAGTATACTCAGGGGTACGGATCAGCCCCAGCATTTT
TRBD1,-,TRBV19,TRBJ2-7,CASSIAPGTGGHEQYF,TGTGCCAGTAGTATAGCCCCTGGGACAGGGGGCCACGAGCAGTACTTC
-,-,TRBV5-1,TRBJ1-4,CASSLDLESEKLFF,TGCGCCAGCAGCTTAGACCTAGAAAGTGAAAAACTGTTTTTT
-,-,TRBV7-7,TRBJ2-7,CASSLAGSHEQYF,TGTGCTAGCAGCTTAGCAGGGAGCCACGAGCAGTACTTC
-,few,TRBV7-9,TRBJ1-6,CASSSRVAPLHF,TGTGCCAGCAGCAGCAGGGTTGCACCCCTCCACTTT